What follows is one T cell receptor beta chain and its context. The sort gate was single viable CD3+CD4+CD8-CD45RO+ cells for memory CD4+ T cells. The sample originates from a study of memory CD4+ T cells and cytomegalovirus serostatus. Assay: immunoSEQ multiplex PCR; the TCRdb copy retains only in-frame clones and omits some. The sample shows about 39,000 clones, 78% of them seen only once. This TCR derives from an adult in good health and CMV-seronegative. The sample was memory CD4+ T cells from blood.

CDR3 in amino acids: CASSLVYNTEAFF. The CDR3 DNA follows: TGTGCCAGCAGCTTGGTTTATAACACTGAAGCTTTCTTT. The chain uses TRBV5-4 and TRBJ1-1; D is uncertain. Germline V gene lookup returns CDR1 SGHNT and CDR2 YYREEE (reference sequence). The V gene lost 0 bases and the J gene lost 2 bases, with 5 bases spanning the gap. The CDR3 has 13 amino acids.